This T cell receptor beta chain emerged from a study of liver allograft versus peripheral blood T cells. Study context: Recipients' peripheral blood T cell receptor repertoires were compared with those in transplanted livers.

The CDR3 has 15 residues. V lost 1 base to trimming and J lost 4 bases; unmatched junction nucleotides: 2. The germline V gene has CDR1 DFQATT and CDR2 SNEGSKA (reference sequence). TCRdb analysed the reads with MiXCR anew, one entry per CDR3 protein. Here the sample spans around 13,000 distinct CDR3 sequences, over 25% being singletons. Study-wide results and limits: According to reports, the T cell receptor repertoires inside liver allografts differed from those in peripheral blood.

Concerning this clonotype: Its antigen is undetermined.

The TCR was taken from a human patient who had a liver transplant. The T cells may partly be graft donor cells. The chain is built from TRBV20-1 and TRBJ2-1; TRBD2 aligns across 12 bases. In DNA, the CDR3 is TGCAGTGCTAGAGCGACTAGCGGGGGTTACAATGAGCAGTTCTTC. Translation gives CSARATSGGYNEQFF.